The following is a T cell receptor beta chain sequence with its context. Germline V CDR1 and CDR2: KGHDR, SFDVKD. Trimming removed 6 bases from V and 6 bases from J; junction bases left unmatched: 6. The CDR3 contains 14 residues. The sample originates from a study of blood T cell repertoires in COVID-19. Background on the study: The United States, Italy and Spain provided the acute and convalescent COVID-19 samples. PBMCs, B-cell-depleted T cells, or T cells were the source of the cDNA or gDNA that made up the material.

Profiling relied on immunoSEQ multiplex PCR, and the TCRdb table lists in-frame clones only, not all of them. The sample carries some 57,000 clones, over 85% recorded once. Sample: peripheral blood. The receptor was derived from a human donor in a cohort sampled during active COVID-19. V and J are TRBV24-1 and TRBJ2-1; 8 bases align to TRBD2. The CDR3 DNA follows: TGTGCCACCAGTAGGCGGGGGGCCCTCAATGAGCAGTTCTTC. It translates to CATSRRGALNEQFF.